The clone carrying this TCR beta chain has more than one count but fewer than ten. TCRdb ran MiXCR on the RT-PCR reads and lists one entry per CDR3 protein. The table has 550,000 to 800,000 distinct CDR3 sequences, about 14% seen once. This entry comes from a study of response to subunit inactivated influenza vaccine. The CDR3 consists of 13 residues. Germline V lookup: CDR1 SEHNR, CDR2 FQNEAQ (reference sequence). V shed 1 base and J shed 8 bases, with 11 bases lying between them. The rearrangement uses TRBV7-9 and TRBJ1-2; D unclear. The sequencing used PBMCs from blood, collected approximately 15 days before vaccination. The receptor's source is a man in his fifties or sixties who received an inactivated influenza vaccine. The CDR3 here is CASSLGSVEGYTF. The CDR3 DNA reads as TGTGCCAGCAGCTTAGGCTCCGTGGAAGGCTACACCTTC.